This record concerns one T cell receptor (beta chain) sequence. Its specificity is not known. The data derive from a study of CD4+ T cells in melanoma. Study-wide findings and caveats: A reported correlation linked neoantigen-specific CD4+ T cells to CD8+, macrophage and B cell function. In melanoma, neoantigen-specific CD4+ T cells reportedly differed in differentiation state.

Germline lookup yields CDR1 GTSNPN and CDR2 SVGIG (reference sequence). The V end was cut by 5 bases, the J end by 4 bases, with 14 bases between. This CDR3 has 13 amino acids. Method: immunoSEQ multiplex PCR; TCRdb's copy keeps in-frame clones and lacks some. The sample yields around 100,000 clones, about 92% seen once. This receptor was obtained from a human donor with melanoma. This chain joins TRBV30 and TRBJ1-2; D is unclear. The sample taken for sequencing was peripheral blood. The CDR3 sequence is CAWVGRLSYGYTF. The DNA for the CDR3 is TGTGCCTGGGTGGGCAGACTTAGCTATGGCTACACCTTC.